The rows below give T cell receptor beta chains drawn from one sample of a study of CD8+CD57+ T cells in acquired aplastic anemia. TCRdb recomputed calls from the reads with MiXCR, one row per CDR3 protein. The sample yields 210,000 or so distinct CDR3 sequences, about half seen once. Sequenced: sorted CD4+, CD8+, or CD8+CD57+ T cells (not recorded which) from PBMCs. The origin of the receptors is a human donor with aplastic anemia. Both conserved end residues are part of each CDR3. The D gene is left open where the match is weak. Size is omitted from some rows. Given values are once, few, many or a class for expanded clones.

d_gene,j_gene,abundance,v_gene,CDR3aa,CDR3nt
TRBD2,TRBJ2-3,-,TRBV3-1,CASSQDQGLSTDTQYF,TGTGCCAGCAGCCAAGACCAGGGACTAAGCACAGATACGCAGTATTTT
TRBD1,TRBJ2-3,medium-sized,TRBV20-1,CSASAGQGEDTQYF,TGCAGTGCTAGTGCGGGACAGGGCGAAGATACGCAGTATTTT
-,TRBJ1-5,many,TRBV19,CASRQASSNQPQHF,TGTGCCAGTAGGCAGGCCTCTAGCAATCAGCCCCAGCATTTT
TRBD1,TRBJ1-2,many,TRBV5-8,CASSLPTGTGGNGYTF,TGTGCCAGCAGCTTGCCTACCGGGACAGGGGGCAATGGCTACACCTTC
TRBD2,TRBJ2-1,many,TRBV5-1,CASSLGPSGGDEQFF,TGCGCCAGCAGCTTGGGTCCTAGCGGGGGCGATGAGCAGTTCTTC
-,TRBJ1-5,many,TRBV5-8,CASSLARHEINQPQHF,TGTGCCAGCAGCTTGGCCCGACACGAGATTAATCAGCCCCAGCATTTT
-,TRBJ2-1,many,TRBV29-1,CSVELVSYEQFF,TGCAGCGTTGAACTAGTATCATATGAGCAGTTCTTC
-,TRBJ1-5,-,TRBV29-1,CSVDGEQGPNQPQHF,TGCAGCGTCGATGGGGAACAGGGTCCCAATCAGCCCCAGCATTTT
-,TRBJ1-2,-,TRBV2,CATKGEVGYTF,TGTGCCACCAAGGGGGAGGTCGGCTACACCTTC
TRBD2,TRBJ2-7,many,TRBV3-1,CASSQAASGAQEQYF,TGTGCCAGCAGCCAAGCGGCTAGCGGGGCTCAAGAGCAGTACTTC
-,TRBJ2-3,-,TRBV9,CASSVPGEGTDTQYF,TGTGCCAGCAGCGTTCCGGGAGAGGGCACAGATACGCAGTATTTT
-,TRBJ2-5,-,TRBV2,CASRQGTETQYF,TGTGCCAGCAGACAGGGAACAGAGACCCAGTACTTC
-,TRBJ1-2,few,TRBV28,CASSLQLFYGYTF,TGTGCCAGCAGTTTGCAACTCTTCTATGGCTACACCTTC
TRBD1,TRBJ1-3,many,TRBV6-2/TRBV6-3,CASRKTGVNTIYF,TGTGCCAGCAGGAAGACAGGGGTAAACACCATATATTTT
-,TRBJ1-5,many,TRBV7-8,CASSLSRESNQPQHF,TGTGCCAGCAGCTTATCTCGGGAGAGCAATCAGCCCCAGCATTTT
TRBD1,TRBJ2-6,many,TRBV2,CASSRDRWSSGANVLTF,TGTGCCAGCAGTCGGGACAGGTGGAGCTCTGGGGCCAACGTCCTGACTTTC
-,TRBJ2-3,-,TRBV7-9,CASSQRTTGTQYF,TGTGCCAGCAGCCAAAGGACAACAGGTACGCAGTATTTT
TRBD1,TRBJ2-2,many,TRBV7-9,CASSFLTGGANTGELFF,TGTGCCAGCAGCTTCCTCACAGGGGGCGCGAACACCGGGGAGCTGTTTTTT
-,TRBJ2-1,many,TRBV20-1,CSASKQGRGYNEQFF,TGCAGTGCTAGCAAACAGGGAAGGGGATACAATGAGCAGTTCTTC
TRBD2,TRBJ2-7,many,TRBV7-2,CAGSSGLAGFEQYF,TGTGCCGGCAGCTCGGGACTAGCGGGGTTCGAGCAGTACTTC
TRBD1,TRBJ1-6,many,TRBV19,CASTLRTGGNSPLHF,TGTGCCAGTACCCTGAGGACAGGGGGAAATTCACCCCTCCACTTT
TRBD1,TRBJ1-2,-,TRBV15,CATSREGGGHYGYTF,TGTGCCACCAGCAGAGAAGGAGGGGGCCACTATGGCTACACCTTC
TRBD2,TRBJ2-1,many,TRBV6-1,CASSEVRGTNEQFF,TGTGCCAGCAGTGAGGTGCGGGGGACCAATGAGCAGTTCTTC
TRBD2,TRBJ2-1,-,TRBV29-1,CSVRAGAGGEQFF,TGCAGCGTTAGAGCGGGGGCTGGGGGTGAGCAGTTCTTC
TRBD2,TRBJ2-1,-,TRBV6-1,CAISSGTSGGANEQFF,TGTGCCATCAGCTCTGGGACTAGCGGGGGGGCCAATGAGCAGTTCTTC
TRBD2,TRBJ2-5,-,TRBV7-2,CASSPRGLAGGLTQYF,TGTGCCAGCAGCCCAAGGGGACTAGCGGGGGGGCTCACCCAGTACTTC
TRBD1,TRBJ2-5,-,TRBV28,CASLRGRGETQYF,TGTGCCAGTCTTAGGGGGCGCGGGGAGACCCAGTACTTC
-,TRBJ1-1,-,TRBV25-1,CASRGRVGAWNTEAFF,TGTGCCAGCAGAGGAAGAGTGGGGGCGTGGAACACTGAAGCTTTCTTT
-,TRBJ1-2,-,TRBV9,CASSVGVTENYGYTF,TGTGCCAGCAGCGTAGGAGTGACAGAAAACTATGGCTACACCTTC
TRBD1,TRBJ1-2,many,TRBV7-3,CASSHRGQDSYGYTF,TGTGCCAGCAGCCACCGGGGACAGGACTCCTATGGCTACACCTTC
-,TRBJ2-7,many,TRBV15,CATSRDRDSEQYF,TGTGCCACCAGCAGAGACAGGGATAGCGAGCAGTACTTC
-,TRBJ1-1,many,TRBV20-1,CSAKPGTTTEAFF,TGCAGTGCTAAACCCGGGACAACAACTGAAGCTTTCTTT
TRBD1,TRBJ2-2,few,TRBV3-1,CASSRNRGPNTGELFF,TGTGCCAGCAGCCGTAACAGGGGGCCGAACACCGGGGAGCTGTTTTTT
-,TRBJ2-7,-,TRBV5-1,CASSLFETGMEQYF,TGCGCCAGCAGCTTGTTTGAGACAGGCATGGAGCAGTACTTC
TRBD1,TRBJ1-3,-,TRBV5-1,CASSATGGSSGNTIYF,TGCGCCAGCAGCGCCACAGGGGGAAGCTCTGGAAACACCATATATTTT
-,TRBJ2-6,-,TRBV19,CASSPVGSDDSGANVLTF,TGTGCCAGTAGTCCTGTGGGTAGCGATGACTCTGGGGCCAACGTCCTGACTTTC
TRBD1,TRBJ2-6,-,TRBV9,CASSAPRQGPSSGANVLTF,TGTGCCAGCAGCGCCCCCCGACAGGGACCGAGCTCTGGGGCCAACGTCCTGACTTTC
TRBD1,TRBJ2-5,-,TRBV9,CASSPEDRGTQYF,TGTGCCAGCAGCCCCGAGGACAGGGGGACCCAGTACTTC
-,TRBJ2-5,many,TRBV6-5,CASSSTGTQETQYF,TGTGCCAGCAGCTCCACAGGAACCCAAGAGACCCAGTACTTC
-,TRBJ1-2,-,TRBV6-5,CASSYSPGLGGYTF,TGTGCCAGCAGTTACTCTCCCGGTTTGGGTGGCTACACCTTC
TRBD2,TRBJ2-7,many,TRBV15,CATSLGGTRDEQYF,TGTGCCACCAGCCTGGGAGGGACGAGGGACGAGCAGTACTTC
-,TRBJ2-7,many,TRBV29-1,CSVGQEEPYEQYF,TGCAGCGTTGGACAGGAGGAACCCTACGAGCAGTACTTC
-,TRBJ1-4,many,TRBV19,CASSISEKLFF,TGTGCCAGTAGTATATCTGAAAAACTGTTTTTT
-,TRBJ1-5,-,TRBV19,CASSITGGQGRLNQPQHF,TGTGCCAGTAGTATCACCGGGGGACAAGGACGTCTAAATCAGCCCCAGCATTTT
TRBD1,TRBJ1-5,-,TRBV20-1,CSAREQGAENQPQHF,TGCAGTGCTAGAGAACAGGGGGCGGAAAATCAGCCCCAGCATTTT
TRBD2,TRBJ2-1,many,TRBV6-1,CASSGGLAGGIF,TGTGCCAGCAGTGGGGGACTAGCGGGGGGGATCTTC
-,TRBJ2-7,many,TRBV19,CASSISPGPPFHEQYF,TGTGCCAGTAGTATCTCTCCGGGACCCCCGTTTCACGAGCAGTACTTC
TRBD1,TRBJ1-2,-,TRBV29-1,CTDDRGNYGYTF,TGCACCGATGACAGGGGCAACTATGGCTACACCTTC
-,TRBJ1-6,-,TRBV7-3,CASSLGSYNSPLHF,TGTGCCAGCAGTTTGGGGTCCTATAATTCACCCCTCCACTTT
-,TRBJ1-1,-,TRBV9,CASSVGQGNTEAFF,TGTGCCAGCAGCGTAGGTCAAGGGAACACTGAAGCTTTCTTT
-,TRBJ2-1,few,TRBV14,CASSPHFSSSYNEQFF,TGTGCCAGCAGCCCGCATTTTAGCTCTTCCTACAATGAGCAGTTCTTC